This T cell receptor beta chain was sequenced for a study of blood T cell repertoires in COVID-19. This clone was observed a handful of times. Clones were sequenced by immunoSEQ multiplex PCR, and TCRdb holds only the in-frame ones, with some missing. The sample has fewer than 300,000 clones, 70% to 90% seen once; the top ten hold about 4.1%. Trimming shortened V by 0 bases and J by 3 bases, and 6 bases separated the two germline ends. The CDR3 totals 14 residues. Per the germline V gene, CDR1 is MNHEY and CDR2 is SMNVEV (reference sequence). The TCR comes from a woman aged 25 to 39 who had recovered from COVID-19. The chain uses TRBV27 and TRBJ2-1; D remains unclear. The source material was PBMCs or T cells enriched from blood (not recorded which). CDR3 DNA: TGTGCCAGCAGTTTATCTGGTAGCTACAATGAGCAGTTCTTC. Translating gives CASSLSGSYNEQFF.